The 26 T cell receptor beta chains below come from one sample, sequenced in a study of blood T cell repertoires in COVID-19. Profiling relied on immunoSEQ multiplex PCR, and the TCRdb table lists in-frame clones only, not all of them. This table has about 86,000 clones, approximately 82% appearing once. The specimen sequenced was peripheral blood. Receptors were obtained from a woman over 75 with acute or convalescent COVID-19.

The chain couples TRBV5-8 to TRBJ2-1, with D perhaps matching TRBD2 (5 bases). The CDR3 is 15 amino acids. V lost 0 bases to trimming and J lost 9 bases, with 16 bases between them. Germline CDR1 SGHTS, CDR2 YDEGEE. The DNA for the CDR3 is TGTGCCAGCAGCTTGGGTAGTCTCCCAACTAGTGAGCAGTTCTTC. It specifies CASSLGSLPTSEQFF.

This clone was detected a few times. CDR3 in DNA: TGTGCCAGCAGTAGCTCCGGAAGCTCTAACTATGGCTACACCTTC. Its translation: CASSSSGSSNYGYTF. The J gene is TRBJ1-2, the V gene TRBV5-5; D is ambiguous. Germline V gene sequence: CDR1 SGHKS, CDR2 YYEKEE (reference sequence). Trimming removed 5 bases at V and 0 bases at J, with 14 bases between. The CDR3 extends over 15 amino acids.

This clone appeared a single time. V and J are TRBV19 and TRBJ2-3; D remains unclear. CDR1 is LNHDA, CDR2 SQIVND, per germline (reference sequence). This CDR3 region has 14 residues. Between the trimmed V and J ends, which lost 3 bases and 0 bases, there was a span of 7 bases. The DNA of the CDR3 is TGTGCCAGTAGTATCGGTCGGAGCACAGATACGCAGTATTTT. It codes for CASSIGRSTDTQYF.

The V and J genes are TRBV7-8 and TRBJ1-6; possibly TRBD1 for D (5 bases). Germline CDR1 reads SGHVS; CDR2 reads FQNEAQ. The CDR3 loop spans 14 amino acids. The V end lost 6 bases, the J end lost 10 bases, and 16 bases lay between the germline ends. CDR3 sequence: CASSRGGDESPLHF. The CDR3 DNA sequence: TGTGCCAGCAGTCGTGGGGGGGATGAGTCACCCCTCCACTTT.

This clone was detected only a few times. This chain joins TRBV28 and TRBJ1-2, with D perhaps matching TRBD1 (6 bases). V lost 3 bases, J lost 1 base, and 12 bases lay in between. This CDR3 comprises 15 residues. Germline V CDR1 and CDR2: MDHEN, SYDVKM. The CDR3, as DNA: TGTGCCAGCAGTTTGGGGGGGACACTTAACTATGGCTACACCTTC. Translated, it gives CASSLGGTLNYGYTF.

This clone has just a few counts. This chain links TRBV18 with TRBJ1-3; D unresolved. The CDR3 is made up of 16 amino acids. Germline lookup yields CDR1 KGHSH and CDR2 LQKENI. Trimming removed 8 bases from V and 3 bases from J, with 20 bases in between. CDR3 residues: CASPQARRVNGNTIYF. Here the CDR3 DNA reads TGTGCCAGCCCCCAGGCGCGGAGGGTAAATGGAAACACCATATATTTT.

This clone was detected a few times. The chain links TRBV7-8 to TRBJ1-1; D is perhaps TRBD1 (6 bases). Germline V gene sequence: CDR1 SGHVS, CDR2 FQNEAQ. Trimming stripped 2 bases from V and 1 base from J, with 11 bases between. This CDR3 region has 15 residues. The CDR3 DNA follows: TGTGCCAGCAGCTTACTTGGACAGCGGAACACTGAAGCTTTCTTT. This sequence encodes CASSLLGQRNTEAFF.

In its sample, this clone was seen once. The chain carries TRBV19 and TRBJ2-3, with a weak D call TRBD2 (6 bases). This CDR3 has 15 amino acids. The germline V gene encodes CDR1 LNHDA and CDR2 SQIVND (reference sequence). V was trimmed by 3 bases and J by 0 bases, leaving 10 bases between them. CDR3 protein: CASSILGTSTDTQYF. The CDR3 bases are TGTGCCAGTAGTATCCTCGGGACTAGCACAGATACGCAGTATTTT.

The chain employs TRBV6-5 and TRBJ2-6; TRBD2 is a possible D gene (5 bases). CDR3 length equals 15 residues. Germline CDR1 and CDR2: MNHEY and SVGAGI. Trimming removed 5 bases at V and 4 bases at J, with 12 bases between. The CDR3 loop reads CASSTGFSGANVLTF. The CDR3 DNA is TGTGCCAGCAGTACGGGGTTTTCCGGGGCCAACGTCCTGACTTTC.

The CDR3 spells CASSQGDGSSYNEQFF. The CDR3 DNA is TGTGCCAGCAGCCAAGGGGACGGGAGCTCCTACAATGAGCAGTTCTTC. The rearrangement joins TRBV4-2 to TRBJ2-1, with D perhaps matching TRBD2 (6 bases). V lost 1 base and J 0 bases, leaving 10 bases between the germline ends. The CDR3 sequence is 16 residues long. CDR1 is LGHNA and CDR2 is YNFKEQ in the germline V gene.

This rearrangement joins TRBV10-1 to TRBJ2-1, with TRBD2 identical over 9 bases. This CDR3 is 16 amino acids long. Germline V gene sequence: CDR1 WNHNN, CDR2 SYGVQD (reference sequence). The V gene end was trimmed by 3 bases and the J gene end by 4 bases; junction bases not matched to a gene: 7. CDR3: CASSDPTSGSYNEQFF. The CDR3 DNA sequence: TGCGCCAGCAGTGACCCTACTAGCGGGTCTTACAATGAGCAGTTCTTC.

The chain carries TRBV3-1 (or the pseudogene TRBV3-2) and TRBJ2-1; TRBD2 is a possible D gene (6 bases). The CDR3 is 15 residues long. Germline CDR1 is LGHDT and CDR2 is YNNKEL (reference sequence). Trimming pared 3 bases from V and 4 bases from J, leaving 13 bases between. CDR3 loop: CASSHAGGGYNEQFF. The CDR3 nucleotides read TGTGCCAGCAGCCATGCCGGTGGGGGGTACAATGAGCAGTTCTTC.

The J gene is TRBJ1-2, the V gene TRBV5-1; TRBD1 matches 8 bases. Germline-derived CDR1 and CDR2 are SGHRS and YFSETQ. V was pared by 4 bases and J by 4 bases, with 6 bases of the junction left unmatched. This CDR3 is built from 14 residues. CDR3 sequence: CASSPRQGSYGYTF. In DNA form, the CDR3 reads TGCGCCAGCAGCCCCCGACAGGGGAGCTATGGCTACACCTTC.

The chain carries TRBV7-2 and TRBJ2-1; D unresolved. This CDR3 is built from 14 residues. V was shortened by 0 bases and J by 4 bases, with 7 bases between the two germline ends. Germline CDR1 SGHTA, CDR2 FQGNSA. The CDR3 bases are TGTGCCAGCAGCTTAGCCGCCCAGTACAATGAGCAGTTCTTC. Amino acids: CASSLAAQYNEQFF.

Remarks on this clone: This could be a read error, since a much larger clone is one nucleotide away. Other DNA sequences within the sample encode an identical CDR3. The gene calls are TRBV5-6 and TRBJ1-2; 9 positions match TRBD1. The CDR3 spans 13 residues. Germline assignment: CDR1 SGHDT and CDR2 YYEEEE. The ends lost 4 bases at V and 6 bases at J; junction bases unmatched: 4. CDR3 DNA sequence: TGTGCCAGCAGCGACACAGGGGGCAATGGCTACACCTTC. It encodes CASSDTGGNGYTF.

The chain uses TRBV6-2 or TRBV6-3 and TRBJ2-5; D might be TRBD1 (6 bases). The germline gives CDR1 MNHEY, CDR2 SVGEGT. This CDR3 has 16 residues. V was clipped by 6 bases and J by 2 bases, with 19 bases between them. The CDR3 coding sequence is TGTGCCAGCAGCCCCCTTGGGACACCTACTCAAGAGACCCAGTACTTC. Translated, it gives CASSPLGTPTQETQYF.

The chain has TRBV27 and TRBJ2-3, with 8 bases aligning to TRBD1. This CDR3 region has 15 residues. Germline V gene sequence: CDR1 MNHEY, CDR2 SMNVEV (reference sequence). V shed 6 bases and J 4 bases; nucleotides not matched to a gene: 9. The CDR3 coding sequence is TGTGCCAGCAGCGGTTCGACAGGGGCGGCAGATACGCAGTATTTT. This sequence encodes CASSGSTGAADTQYF.

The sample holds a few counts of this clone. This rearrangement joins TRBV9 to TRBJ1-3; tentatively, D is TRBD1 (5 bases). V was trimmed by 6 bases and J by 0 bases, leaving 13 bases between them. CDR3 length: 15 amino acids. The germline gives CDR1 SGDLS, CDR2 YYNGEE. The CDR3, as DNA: TGTGCCAGCACCCAGGGTGCGAACTCTGGAAACACCATATATTTT. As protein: CASTQGANSGNTIYF.

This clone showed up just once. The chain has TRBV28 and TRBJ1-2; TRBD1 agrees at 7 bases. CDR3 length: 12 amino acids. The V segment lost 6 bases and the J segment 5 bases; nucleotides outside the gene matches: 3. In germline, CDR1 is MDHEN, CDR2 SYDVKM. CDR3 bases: TGTGCCAGCAGAGGGACAGCTTATGGCTACACCTTC. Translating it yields CASRGTAYGYTF.

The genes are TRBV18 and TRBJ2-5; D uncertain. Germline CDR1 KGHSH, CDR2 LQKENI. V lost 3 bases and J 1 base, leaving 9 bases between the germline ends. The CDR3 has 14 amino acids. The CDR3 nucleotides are TGTGCCAGCTCACCCACAGCACTCCAAGAGACCCAGTACTTC. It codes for CASSPTALQETQYF. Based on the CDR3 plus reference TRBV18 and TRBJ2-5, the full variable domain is NAGVMQNPRHLVRRRGQEARLRCSPMKGHSHVYWYRQLPEEGLKFMVYLQKENIIDESGMPKERFSAEFPKEGPSILRIQQVVRGDSAAYFCASSPTALQETQYFGPGTRLLVL.

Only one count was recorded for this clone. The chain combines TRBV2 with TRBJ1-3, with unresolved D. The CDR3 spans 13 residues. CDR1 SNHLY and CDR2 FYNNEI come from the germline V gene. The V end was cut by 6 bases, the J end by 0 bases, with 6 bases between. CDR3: CASRQYSGNTIYF. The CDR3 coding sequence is TGTGCCAGCAGACAGTACTCTGGAAACACCATATATTTT.

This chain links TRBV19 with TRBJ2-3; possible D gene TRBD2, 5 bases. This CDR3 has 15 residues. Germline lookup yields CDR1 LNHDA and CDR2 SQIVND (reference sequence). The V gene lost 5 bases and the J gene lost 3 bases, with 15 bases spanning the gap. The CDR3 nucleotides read TGTGCCAGTAGTTTGACACAACTAGAGACAGATACGCAGTATTTT. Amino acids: CASSLTQLETDTQYF.

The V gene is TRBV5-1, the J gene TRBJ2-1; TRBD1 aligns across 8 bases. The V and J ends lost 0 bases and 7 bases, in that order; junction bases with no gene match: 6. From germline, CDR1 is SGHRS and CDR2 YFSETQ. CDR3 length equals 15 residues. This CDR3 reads CASSLGQGWTNEQFF. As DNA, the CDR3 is TGCGCCAGCAGCTTGGGACAGGGGTGGACGAATGAGCAGTTCTTC.

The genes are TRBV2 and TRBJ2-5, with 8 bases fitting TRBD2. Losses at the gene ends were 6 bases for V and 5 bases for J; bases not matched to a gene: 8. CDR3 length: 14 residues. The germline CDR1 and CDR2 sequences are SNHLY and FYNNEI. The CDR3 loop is CASSLSGGRETQYF. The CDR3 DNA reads TGTGCCAGCAGCTTAAGCGGGGGACGGGAGACCCAGTACTTC. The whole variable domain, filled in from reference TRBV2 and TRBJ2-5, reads EPEVTQTPSHQVTQMGQEVILRCVPISNHLYFYWYRQILGQKVEFLVSFYNNEISEKSEIFDDQFSVERPDGSNFTLKIRSTKLEDSAMYFCASSLSGGRETQYFGPGTRLLVL.

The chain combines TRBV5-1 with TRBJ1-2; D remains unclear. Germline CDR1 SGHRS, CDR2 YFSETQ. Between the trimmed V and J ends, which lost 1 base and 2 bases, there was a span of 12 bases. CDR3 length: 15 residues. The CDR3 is CASSLSGQNNYGYTF. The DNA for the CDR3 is TGCGCCAGCAGCTTGAGTGGGCAGAACAACTATGGCTACACCTTC.

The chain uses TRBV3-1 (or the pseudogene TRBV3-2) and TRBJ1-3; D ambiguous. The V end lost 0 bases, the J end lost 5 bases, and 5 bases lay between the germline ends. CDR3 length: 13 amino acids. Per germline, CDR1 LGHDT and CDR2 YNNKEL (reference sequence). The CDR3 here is CASSQDPRNTIYF. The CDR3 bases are TGTGCCAGCAGCCAAGATCCAAGAAACACCATATATTTT.